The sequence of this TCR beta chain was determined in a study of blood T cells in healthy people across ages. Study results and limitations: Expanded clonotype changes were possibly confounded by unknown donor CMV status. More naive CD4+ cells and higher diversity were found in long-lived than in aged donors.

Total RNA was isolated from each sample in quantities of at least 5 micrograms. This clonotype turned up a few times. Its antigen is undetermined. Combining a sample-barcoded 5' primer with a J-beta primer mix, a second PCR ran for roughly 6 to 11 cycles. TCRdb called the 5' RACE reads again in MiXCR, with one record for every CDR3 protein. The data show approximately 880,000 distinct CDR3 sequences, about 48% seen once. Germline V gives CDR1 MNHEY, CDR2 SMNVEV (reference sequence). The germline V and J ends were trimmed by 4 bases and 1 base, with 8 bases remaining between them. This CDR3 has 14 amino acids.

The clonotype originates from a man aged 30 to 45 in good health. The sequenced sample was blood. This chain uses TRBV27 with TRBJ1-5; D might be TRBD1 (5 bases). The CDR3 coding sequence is TGTGCCAGCAGTTCCGGGGCCAGCAATCAGCCCCAGCATTTT. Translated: CASSSGASNQPQHF.